Sequencing of this TCR beta chain was carried out in a study of T cell responses to AZD1222 COVID-19 vaccine. General study points: The donors showed a predominance of white British ancestry and of females, with possible underestimation of clonal diversity.

Second doses were pooled across both intervals (about 4 or about 12 weeks). Trimming took 0 bases from V and 6 from J, leaving 21 bases between them. This CDR3 spans 17 amino acids. Germline loops: CDR1 KGHSH, CDR2 LQKENI. The table came from immunoSEQ multiplex PCR; TCRdb's copy has only in-frame clones and leaves some out. The repertoire holds about 180,000 clones, with about 93% as singletons. Comments on this clone: The antigen is unknown.

The origin of this receptor is an adult who received the AZD1222 COVID-19 vaccine. The chain uses TRBV18 and TRBJ2-7, with a possible D match to TRBD1 (5 bases). Specimen: peripheral blood, collected 28 days after the second AZD1222 dose. CDR3 protein: CASSPPSTGRYLGEQYF. The CDR3 region has the DNA TGTGCCAGCTCACCACCGTCCACAGGTCGGTATCTCGGCGAGCAGTACTTC.